Listed below are T cell receptor beta chains from one sample, sequenced in a study of cytomegalovirus exposure and HLA in healthy donors. Sequenced by immunoSEQ multiplex PCR; TCRdb stores in-frame clones only, minus some. The table shows about 120,000 clones, with over 60% occurring only once. Sequencing was performed on PBMCs. The receptor set was obtained from a woman in her thirties in good health and CMV-seropositive. Both conserved end residues are part of each CDR3. The order of the fields is V gene, clone size, CDR3 protein. Not every row has a clone size; where given, it reads once, few, many or a size class.

>TRBV9|.
CASSPGTVGNTIYF
>TRBV5-6|.
CASSLGTVMNTEAFF
>TRBV9|few
CASSVGQGTSYEQYF
>TRBV18|.
CASSRDRKDTEAFF
>TRBV2|.
CASSGDSHYGYTF
>TRBV21-1|.
CARHRGPPGEQYF
>TRBV6-1|.
CASSERDRFREKLFF
>TRBV29-1|.
CSVRTVGGTGELFF
>TRBV7-8|.
CASSLVQGPSVALHF
>TRBV6-1|.
CASSEGRAHNSPLHF
>TRBV5-4|.
CASSFRGAYEQYF
>TRBV5-8|.
CASSFLAGGQETQYF
>TRBV6-1|.
CASSDAVFGGEYF
>TRBV28|.
CASRLYTHNSPLHF
>TRBV4-2|.
CASSQDDTGHNQPQHF
>TRBV9|.
CASSVTSTRTDTQYF
>TRBV5-6|.
CASSPTRDRETYEQYF
>TRBV15|.
CATSRQSFSGTDTQYF
>TRBV7-2|.
CASSIKGQGDEQYF
>TRBV7-3|.
CASSLGTSGRIYTGELFF
>TRBV4-3|once
CASSHTNTRGSGGGVNNEQFF
>TRBV13|few
CASSLTGLEAFF
>TRBV4-2|.
CASSQGGAGLAGETQYF
>TRBV27|once
CASKRNWGGTEDYGYTF
>TRBV2|.
CASSVDNYNEQFF
>TRBV5-1|.
CVSSLTYRGTGELFF
>TRBV9|once
CASSVGGGGIQETQYF
>TRBV7-8|once
CATSPLRHRKMSSYEQYF
>TRBV30|few
CAWSGQGGEKLFF
>TRBV5-4|.
CASSGGGLYYGYTF
>TRBV19|.
CASSIDLATVRRGYTF
>TRBV4-1|.
CASSLTEGQGHRTF
>TRBV30|.
CAWAGTGGSGAKNIQYF
>TRBV9|.
CASSVGASGGAGELFF
>TRBV28|.
CASSYGTATNEKLFF
>TRBV4-2|.
CASSQQQGPQPQHF
>TRBV5-4|few
CASSLAGGSYEQYF
>TRBV4-1|.
CASSPVEQGARDTIYF
>TRBV5-1|.
CASSPWSGGSTDTQYF
>TRBV4-1|few
CASSNDRAGTNYGYTF
>TRBV6-6|.
CASSYSSGRPSYEQYF
>TRBV15|.
CATSREREPYNEQFF
>TRBV5-1|.
CASSLADREETQYF
>TRBV9|.
CASSVSGPTGELFF
>TRBV10-3|.
CATTQGADTQYF